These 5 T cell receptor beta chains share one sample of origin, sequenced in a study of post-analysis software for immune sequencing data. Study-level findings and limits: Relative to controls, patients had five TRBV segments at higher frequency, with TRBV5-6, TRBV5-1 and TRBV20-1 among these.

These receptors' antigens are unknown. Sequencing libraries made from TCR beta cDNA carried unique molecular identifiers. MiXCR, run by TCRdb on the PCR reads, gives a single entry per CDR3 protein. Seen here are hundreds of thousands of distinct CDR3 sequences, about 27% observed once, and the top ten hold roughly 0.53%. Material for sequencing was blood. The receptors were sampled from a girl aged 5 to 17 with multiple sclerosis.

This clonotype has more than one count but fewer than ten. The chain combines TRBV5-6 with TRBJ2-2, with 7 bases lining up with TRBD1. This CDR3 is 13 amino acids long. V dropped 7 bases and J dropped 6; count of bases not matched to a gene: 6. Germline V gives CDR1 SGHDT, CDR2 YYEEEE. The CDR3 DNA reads TGTGCCAGCTCCACAGGGGCGGCCGGGGAGCTGTTTTTT. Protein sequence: CASSTGAAGELFF. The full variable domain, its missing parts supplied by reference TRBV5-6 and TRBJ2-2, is DAGVTQSPTHLIKTRGQQVTLRCSPKSGHDTVSWYQQALGQGPQFIFQYYEEEERQRGNFPDRFSGHQFPNYSSELNVNALLLGDSALYLCASSTGAAGELFFGEGSRLTVL.

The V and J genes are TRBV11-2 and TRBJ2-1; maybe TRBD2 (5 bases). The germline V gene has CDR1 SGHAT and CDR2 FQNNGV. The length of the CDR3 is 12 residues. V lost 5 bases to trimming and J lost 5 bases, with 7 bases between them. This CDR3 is CASSMRDNEQFF. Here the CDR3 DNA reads TGTGCCAGCAGCATGAGGGACAATGAGCAGTTCTTC.

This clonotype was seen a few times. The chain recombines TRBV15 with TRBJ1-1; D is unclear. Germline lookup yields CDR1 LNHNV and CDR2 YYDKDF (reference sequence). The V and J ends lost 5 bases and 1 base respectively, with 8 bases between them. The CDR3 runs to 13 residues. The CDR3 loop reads CATSAFANTEAFF. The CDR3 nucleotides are TGTGCCACCAGCGCTTTCGCGAACACTGAAGCTTTCTTT.

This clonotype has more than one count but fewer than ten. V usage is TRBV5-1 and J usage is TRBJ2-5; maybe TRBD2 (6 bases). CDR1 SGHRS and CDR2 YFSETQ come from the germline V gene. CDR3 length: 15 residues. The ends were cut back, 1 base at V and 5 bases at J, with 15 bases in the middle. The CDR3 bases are TGCGCCAGCAGCTTGAAGCAGGGCGGGGCGGAGACCCAGTACTTC. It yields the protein CASSLKQGGAETQYF.

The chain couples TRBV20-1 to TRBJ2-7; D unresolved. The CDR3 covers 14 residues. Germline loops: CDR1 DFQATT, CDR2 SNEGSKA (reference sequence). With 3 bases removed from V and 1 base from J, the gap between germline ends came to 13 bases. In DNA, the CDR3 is TGCAGTGCTAGCTCCCCGGGTTATTCCTACGAGCAGTACTTC. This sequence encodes CSASSPGYSYEQYF.